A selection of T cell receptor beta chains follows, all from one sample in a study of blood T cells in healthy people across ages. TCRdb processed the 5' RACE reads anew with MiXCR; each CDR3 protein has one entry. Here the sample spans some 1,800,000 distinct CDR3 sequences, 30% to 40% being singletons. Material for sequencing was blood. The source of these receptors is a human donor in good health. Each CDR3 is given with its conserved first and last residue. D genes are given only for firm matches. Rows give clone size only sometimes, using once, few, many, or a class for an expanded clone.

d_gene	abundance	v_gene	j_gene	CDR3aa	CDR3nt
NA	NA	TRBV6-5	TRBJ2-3	CANSRLGVRSTDTQYF	TGTGCCAACAGCCGTCTCGGGGTGCGGAGCACAGATACGCAGTATTTT
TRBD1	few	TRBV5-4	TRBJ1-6	CASSSGQGRTPLHF	TGTGCCAGCAGCTCTGGACAGGGAAGGACACCCCTCCACTTT
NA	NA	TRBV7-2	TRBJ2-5	CASTIPGETQYF	TGTGCCAGCACTATCCCTGGGGAGACCCAGTACTTC
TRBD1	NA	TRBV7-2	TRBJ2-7	CASSLAPGRGHKGEQYF	TGTGCCAGCAGCTTAGCGCCAGGAAGGGGGCACAAGGGCGAGCAGTACTTC
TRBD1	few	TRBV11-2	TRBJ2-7	CASSPGGQPHYEQYF	TGTGCCAGCAGCCCAGGGGGACAGCCCCACTACGAGCAGTACTTC
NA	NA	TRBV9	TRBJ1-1	CASSVGDNTEAFF	TGTGCCAGCAGCGTAGGGGATAACACTGAAGCTTTCTTT
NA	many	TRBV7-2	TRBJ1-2	CASSWGGNYGYTF	TGTGCCAGCAGCTGGGGGGGTAACTATGGCTACACCTTC
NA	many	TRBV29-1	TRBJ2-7	CSVETGVLYEQYF	TGCAGCGTTGAAACTGGGGTTCTCTACGAGCAGTACTTC
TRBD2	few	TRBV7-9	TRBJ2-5	CASSSGLATRETQYF	TGTGCCAGCAGCTCGGGACTAGCGACTAGAGAGACCCAGTACTTC
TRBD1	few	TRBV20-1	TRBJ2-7	CSARDFGQGTYEQYF	TGCAGTGCTAGAGATTTCGGACAGGGGACCTACGAGCAGTACTTC
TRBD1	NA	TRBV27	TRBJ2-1	CASSLSFGTGKYNEQFF	TGTGCCAGCAGTTTATCGTTCGGGACAGGTAAATACAATGAGCAGTTCTTC
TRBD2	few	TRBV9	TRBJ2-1	CASSAEGGTSGGGNNEQFF	TGTGCCAGCAGCGCAGAAGGAGGGACTAGCGGGGGGGGAAACAATGAGCAGTTCTTC
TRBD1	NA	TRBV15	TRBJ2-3	CATSRPQPPGQGEIDTQYF	TGTGCCACCAGCAGACCCCAGCCACCGGGACAGGGGGAGATAGATACGCAGTATTTT
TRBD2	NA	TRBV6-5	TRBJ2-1	CASRRGGDQYNEQFF	TGTGCCAGCAGGCGGGGGGGCGATCAGTACAATGAGCAGTTCTTC
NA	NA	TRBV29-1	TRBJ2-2	CSVGSGANTGELFF	TGCAGCGTCGGCAGTGGGGCTAACACCGGGGAGCTGTTTTTT
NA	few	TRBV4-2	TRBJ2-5	CASSQEESGLETQYF	TGTGCCAGCAGCCAAGAGGAGTCAGGGCTGGAGACCCAGTACTTC
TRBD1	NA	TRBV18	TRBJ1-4	CASSPGQGVSEKLFF	TGCGCCAGCTCACCGGGACAGGGGGTCTCTGAAAAACTGTTTTTT
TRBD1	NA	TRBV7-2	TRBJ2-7	CASSLRGQGYEQYF	TGTGCCAGCAGCTTACGAGGACAGGGATACGAGCAGTACTTC
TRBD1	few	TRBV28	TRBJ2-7	CASMGTGKDEQYF	TGTGCCAGCATGGGGACAGGGAAAGACGAGCAGTACTTC
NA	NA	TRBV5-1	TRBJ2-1	CASSLADGNNEQFF	TGCGCCAGCAGCTTGGCAGACGGAAACAACGAGCAGTTCTTC
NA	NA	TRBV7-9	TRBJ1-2	CATQHLRGETVDNYGYTF	TGTGCCACCCAGCATCTACGGGGGGAGACAGTGGATAACTATGGCTACACCTTC
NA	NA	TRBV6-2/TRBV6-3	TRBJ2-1	CASSSRAARGGEQFF	TGTGCCAGCAGCTCCCGGGCCGCCCGTGGGGGAGAGCAGTTCTTC
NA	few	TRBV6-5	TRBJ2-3	CASSRSVEPDTQYF	TGTGCCAGCAGTAGGAGTGTTGAACCAGATACGCAGTATTTT
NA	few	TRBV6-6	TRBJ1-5	CASKRHVDSNQPQHF	TGTGCCAGCAAGCGTCATGTAGATAGCAATCAGCCCCAGCATTTT
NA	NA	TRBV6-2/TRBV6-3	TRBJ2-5	CASTRMGPQETQYF	TGTGCCAGCACTCGGATGGGACCACAAGAGACCCAGTACTTC
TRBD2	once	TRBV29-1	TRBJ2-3	CSSRRAGGTDTQYF	TGCAGCAGCCGACGAGCGGGAGGCACAGATACGCAGTATTTT
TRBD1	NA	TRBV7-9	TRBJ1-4	CASSPAQGGYNEKLFF	TGTGCCAGCAGTCCAGCCCAGGGGGGATACAATGAAAAACTGTTTTTT
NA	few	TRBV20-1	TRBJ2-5	CSAPPQTTETQYF	TGCAGTGCGCCGCCCCAAACGACAGAGACCCAGTACTTC
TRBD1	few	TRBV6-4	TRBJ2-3	CASSDSGTGGPDTQYF	TGTGCCAGCAGTGACTCCGGGACAGGGGGCCCAGATACGCAGTATTTT
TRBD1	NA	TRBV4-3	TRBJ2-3	CASSQTLLHRGSTDTQYF	TGCGCCAGCAGCCAAACCCTACTTCACAGGGGGAGCACAGATACGCAGTATTTT
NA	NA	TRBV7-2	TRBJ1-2	CASSLARNQYGYTF	TGTGCCAGCAGCTTAGCGAGGAACCAATATGGCTACACCTTC
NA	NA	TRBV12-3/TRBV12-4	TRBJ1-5	CASSWRTGSNQPQHF	TGTGCCAGCAGCTGGAGGACGGGGAGCAATCAGCCCCAGCATTTT
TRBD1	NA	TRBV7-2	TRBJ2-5	CASSLGVWDSQETQYF	TGTGCCAGCAGCTTAGGGGTCTGGGACAGCCAAGAGACCCAGTACTTC
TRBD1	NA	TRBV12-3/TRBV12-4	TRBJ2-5	CARSPRPGQTETQYF	TGTGCCCGCAGTCCCCGTCCGGGACAGACAGAGACCCAGTACTTC
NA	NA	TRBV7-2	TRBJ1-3	CASSLIEGGNTIYF	TGTGCCAGCAGCTTGATCGAGGGAGGAAACACCATATATTTT
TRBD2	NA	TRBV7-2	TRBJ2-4	CASSLIPSGGSYNEQYF	TGTGCCAGCAGCTTAATCCCCAGCGGGGGTTCCTACAATGAGCAGTACTTC
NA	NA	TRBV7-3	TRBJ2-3	CVSSLSTRITDTQYF	TGTGTCAGCAGCTTATCTACCAGGATCACAGATACGCAGTATTTT
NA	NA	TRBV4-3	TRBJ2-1	CASSPFFGQPNEQFF	TGCGCCAGCAGCCCGTTTTTCGGACAGCCCAATGAGCAGTTCTTC
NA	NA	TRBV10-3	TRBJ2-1	CAISDAGEPSYNEQFF	TGTGCCATCAGTGATGCCGGGGAACCTTCCTACAATGAGCAGTTCTTC
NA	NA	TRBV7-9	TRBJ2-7	CASSLNRDAGYYEQYF	TGTGCCAGCAGCTTAAACCGGGACGCCGGATACTACGAGCAGTACTTC
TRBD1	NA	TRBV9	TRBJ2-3	CASSPTGTGFYAQYF	TGTGCCAGCAGCCCAACCGGGACAGGGTTTTATGCGCAGTATTTT
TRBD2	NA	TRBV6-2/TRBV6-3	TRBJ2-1	CASRILAGGTNEQFF	TGTGCCAGCAGGATACTAGCGGGGGGGACCAATGAGCAGTTCTTC
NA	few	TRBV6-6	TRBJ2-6	CASSLNSLSGANVLTF	TGTGCCAGCAGTTTGAACAGCCTCTCTGGGGCCAACGTCCTGACTTTC
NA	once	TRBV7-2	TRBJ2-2	CASSNSPGGELFF	TGTGCCAGCAGCAATAGCCCGGGCGGGGAGCTGTTTTTT
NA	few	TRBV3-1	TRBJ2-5	CASSQHRAGETQYF	TGTGCCAGCAGCCAACACCGGGCGGGGGAGACCCAGTACTTC
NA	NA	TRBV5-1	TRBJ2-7	CASSWEAGAYEQYF	TGCGCCAGCAGCTGGGAGGCAGGAGCCTACGAGCAGTACTTC
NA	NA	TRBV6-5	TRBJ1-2	CACRTREIYGYTF	TGTGCCTGCCGAACCAGGGAGATCTATGGCTACACCTTC
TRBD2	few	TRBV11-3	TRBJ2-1	CASSIRGTTSYNEQFF	TGTGCCAGCAGCATCCGCGGGACTACCTCCTACAATGAGCAGTTCTTC
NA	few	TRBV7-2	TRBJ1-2	CASSLGGPGDYGYTF	TGTGCCAGCAGCTTAGGTGGCCCTGGGGACTATGGCTACACCTTC